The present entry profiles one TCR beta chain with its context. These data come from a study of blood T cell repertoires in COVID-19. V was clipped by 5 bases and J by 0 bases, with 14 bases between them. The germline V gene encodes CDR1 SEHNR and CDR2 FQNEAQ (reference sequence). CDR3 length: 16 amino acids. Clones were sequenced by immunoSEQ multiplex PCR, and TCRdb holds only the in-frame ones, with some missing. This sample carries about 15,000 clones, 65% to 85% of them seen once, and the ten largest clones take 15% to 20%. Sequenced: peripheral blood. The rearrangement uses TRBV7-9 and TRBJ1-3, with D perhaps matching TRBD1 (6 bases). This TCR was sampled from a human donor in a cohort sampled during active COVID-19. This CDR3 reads CASSPSTGTSGNTIYF. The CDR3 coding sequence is TGTGCCAGCAGCCCAAGTACAGGGACCTCTGGAAACACCATATATTTT. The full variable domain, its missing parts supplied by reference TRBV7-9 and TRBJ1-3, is DTGVSQNPRHKITKRGQNVTFRCDPISEHNRLYWYRQTLGQGPEFLTYFQNEAQLEKSRLLSDRFSAERPKGSFSTLEIQRTEQGDSAMYLCASSPSTGTSGNTIYFGEGSWLTVV.